Shown below are 14 T cell receptor beta chains from a single sample sequenced in a study of vaccination effects on CD4 cells after COVID-19. Before sequencing, viral peptide pools were used by the ViraFEST assay to expand antigen-specific CD4+ T cells. Subsequent to a culture period of approximately 11 days, CD4+ T cells were isolated. No vaccinee had earlier SARS-CoV-2 infection, and nucleocapsid antibodies were negative. These receptors have no identified antigens. This table comes from immunoSEQ multiplex PCR, and its TCRdb copy is limited to in-frame clones, with some not included. The profile shows more than 35,000 clones, under 70% of them singletons. The input for sequencing was CD4+ T cells from PBMCs cultured with HCoV-OC43 spike peptides, taken before COVID-19 vaccination. Subset given: HCoV-OC43 spike overlapping peptide pool stimulation. All receptors derive from a human donor who received a COVID-19 vaccine.

The V and J genes are TRBV6-4 and TRBJ2-3; 8 bases are shared with TRBD2. J gave up 4 bases and V 2 bases, and 5 bases lay outside the gene matches. The CDR3 is 15 amino acids. Germline CDR1 is MRHNA and CDR2 is SNTAGT. The CDR3 nucleotides read TGTGCCAGCAGTGACGCGGGGGGCCAGGCAGATACGCAGTATTTT. Encoded protein: CASSDAGGQADTQYF.

In its sample, this clone was seen a few times. V is TRBV7-9 and J is TRBJ1-4; 9 bases are shared with TRBD1. CDR3 size: 16 residues. V dropped 1 base and J dropped 8; count of bases not matched to a gene: 8. CDR1 SEHNR and CDR2 FQNEAQ come from the germline V gene (reference sequence). CDR3 loop: CASSLGYGGTGEKLFF. CDR3 nucleotide sequence: TGTGCCAGCAGCTTAGGTTACGGCGGGACAGGGGAAAAACTGTTTTTT.

This clone was counted only a few times. The chain uses TRBV7-9 and TRBJ1-1; 8 bases line up with TRBD1. Per the germline V gene, CDR1 is SEHNR and CDR2 is FQNEAQ (reference sequence). The CDR3 runs to 11 residues. The V gene end was trimmed by 4 bases and the J gene end by 10 bases; junction bases not matched to a gene: 2. The CDR3 sequence: CASSSGTGAFF. CDR3 bases: TGTGCCAGCAGCTCCGGGACAGGAGCTTTCTTT.

The V gene is TRBV4-1, the J gene TRBJ2-3; 7 bases are a match to TRBD1. Germline CDR1 and CDR2: MGHRA and YSYEKL. CDR3 length: 16 residues. With 4 bases clipped from V and 2 bases from J, the junction kept 9 bases outside the gene matches. The CDR3: CASSRYGTAITDTQYF. DNA of the CDR3: TGCGCCAGCAGCCGCTACGGGACAGCGATCACAGATACGCAGTATTTT.

This chain uses TRBV18 with TRBJ2-3; 8 positions match TRBD1. The germline CDR1 and CDR2 sequences are KGHSH and LQKENI. The CDR3 runs 14 residues. V trimming: 4 bases; J trimming: 4 bases; junction bases outside the gene matches: 4. The CDR3 spells CASSLEQGADTQYF. CDR3 DNA: TGTGCCAGCTCACTAGAACAGGGGGCAGATACGCAGTATTTT.

V and J are TRBV2 and TRBJ1-1; D might be TRBD1 (5 bases). This CDR3 comprises 14 residues. V lost 6 bases to trimming and J lost 0 bases, with 11 bases between them. CDR1 is SNHLY, CDR2 FYNNEI, per germline. Here the CDR3 DNA reads TGTGCCAGCAGGACCGGGACGGTGAACACTGAAGCTTTCTTT. It encodes CASRTGTVNTEAFF. Looking up the rest from reference TRBV2 and TRBJ1-1 gives the full variable domain: EPEVTQTPSHQVTQMGQEVILRCVPISNHLYFYWYRQILGQKVEFLVSFYNNEISEKSEIFDDQFSVERPDGSNFTLKIRSTKLEDSAMYFCASRTGTVNTEAFFGQGTRLTVV.

The rearrangement uses TRBV18 and TRBJ2-2, with D unclear. This CDR3 comprises 13 residues. V lost 3 bases to trimming and J lost 5 bases, with 7 bases between them. Germline CDR1 is KGHSH and CDR2 is LQKENI. The CDR3, as DNA: TGTGCCAGCTCACCTTTAGAAACCGGGGAGCTGTTTTTT. Protein sequence: CASSPLETGELFF.

The chain links TRBV11-3 to TRBJ2-2; 11 bases are shared with TRBD2. Germline loops: CDR1 SGHNT, CDR2 YENEEA. The V segment lost 6 bases and the J segment 3 bases; nucleotides outside the gene matches: 6. The length of the CDR3 is 16 residues. CDR3 in DNA: TGTGCCAGCAGGGAGGGGACTAGCGGAGACACCGGGGAGCTGTTTTTT. Its translation is CASREGTSGDTGELFF.

The rearrangement uses TRBV30 and TRBJ1-1; D possibly corresponds to TRBD1 (5 bases). This CDR3 is 12 amino acids long. Trimming shortened V by 5 bases and J by 1 base, and 8 bases separated the two germline ends. Germline assignment: CDR1 GTSNPN and CDR2 SVGIG (reference sequence). The CDR3 region is CAWATENTEAFF. CDR3 bases: TGTGCCTGGGCGACAGAGAACACTGAAGCTTTCTTT.

The chain joins TRBV25-1 to TRBJ1-3; 7 positions agree with TRBD1. CDR1 and CDR2 from the germline V gene are MGHDK and SYGVNS. The CDR3 is 14 amino acids. V trimming: 6 bases; J trimming: 1 base; junction bases outside the gene matches: 3. This CDR3 reads CASRDRDSGNTIYF. CDR3 sequence (DNA): TGTGCCAGCAGAGACAGGGATTCTGGAAACACCATATATTTT. Looking up the rest from reference TRBV25-1 and TRBJ1-3 gives the full variable domain: EADIYQTPRYLVIGTGKKITLECSQTMGHDKMYWYQQDPGMELHLIHYSYGVNSTEKGDLSSESTVSRIRTEHFPLTLESARPSHTSQYLCASRDRDSGNTIYFGEGSWLTVV.

The rearrangement uses TRBV12-3 or TRBV12-4 and TRBJ2-2, with D maybe TRBD1 (5 bases). The CDR3 extends over 13 amino acids. Trimming shortened V by 4 bases and J by 4 bases, and 7 bases separated the two germline ends. DNA of the CDR3: TGTGCCAGCAGTTATAGGGGCACCGGGGAGCTGTTTTTT. Its protein is CASSYRGTGELFF.

The chain combines TRBV5-1 with TRBJ1-5; D is unclear. Germline V lookup: CDR1 SGHRS, CDR2 YFSETQ. This CDR3 region has 13 residues. Trimming removed 0 bases from V and 7 bases from J, with 8 bases in between. This CDR3 reads CASSLAGLQPQHF. CDR3 in DNA: TGCGCCAGCAGCTTGGCCGGCTTACAGCCCCAGCATTTT.

The rearrangement uses TRBV5-4 and TRBJ2-3, with 7 positions matching TRBD1. Looked up from germline, CDR1 is SGHNT and CDR2 is YYREEE (reference sequence). With 3 bases clipped from V and 4 bases from J, the junction kept 2 bases outside the gene matches. The CDR3 has 13 amino acids. The CDR3 loop is CASSSQGADTQYF. CDR3 DNA: TGTGCCAGCAGCTCGCAGGGGGCAGATACGCAGTATTTT. Variable domain in full (rest from reference TRBV5-4 and TRBJ2-3): ETGVTQSPTHLIKTRGQQVTLRCSSQSGHNTVSWYQQALGQGPQFIFQYYREEENGRGNFPPRFSGLQFPNYSSELNVNALELDDSALYLCASSSQGADTQYFGPGTRLTVL.

The V gene is TRBV30, the J gene TRBJ1-2; D might be TRBD1 (5 bases). The V and J ends lost 2 bases and 4 bases respectively, with 8 bases between them. The CDR3 has 12 residues. The germline V gene encodes CDR1 GTSNPN and CDR2 SVGIG (reference sequence). CDR3 bases: TGTGCCTGGAGTCTGAGGGGCTATGGCTACACCTTC. This gives the protein CAWSLRGYGYTF.